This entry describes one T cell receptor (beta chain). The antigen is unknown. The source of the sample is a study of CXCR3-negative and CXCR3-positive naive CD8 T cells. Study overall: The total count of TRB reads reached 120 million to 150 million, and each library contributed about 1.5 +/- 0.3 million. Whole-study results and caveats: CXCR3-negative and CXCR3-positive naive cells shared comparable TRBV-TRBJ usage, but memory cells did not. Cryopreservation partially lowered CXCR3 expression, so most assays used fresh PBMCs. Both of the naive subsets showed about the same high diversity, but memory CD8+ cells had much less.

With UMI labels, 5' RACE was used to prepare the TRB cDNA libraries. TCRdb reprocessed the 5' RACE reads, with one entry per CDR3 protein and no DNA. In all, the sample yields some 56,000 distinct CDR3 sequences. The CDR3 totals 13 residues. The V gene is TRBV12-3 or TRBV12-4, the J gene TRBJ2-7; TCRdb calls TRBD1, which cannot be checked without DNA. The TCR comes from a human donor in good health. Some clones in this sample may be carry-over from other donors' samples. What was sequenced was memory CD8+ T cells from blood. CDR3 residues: CASTTTGAYEQYF.